A selection of T cell receptor beta chains follows, all from one sample in a study of CD8+CD57+ T cells in acquired aplastic anemia. Each CDR3 protein is one row after TCRdb ran MiXCR on the reads. This table holds 150,000 or so distinct CDR3 sequences, roughly half found once. Specimen: sorted CD4+, CD8+, or CD8+CD57+ T cells (not recorded which) from PBMCs. The origin of the receptors is a human donor with aplastic anemia. CDR3s include the opening cysteine and the closing phenylalanine or tryptophan.

v_call	j_call	cdr3_length	cdr3_aa
TRBV7-9	TRBJ1-2	12	CASSFTNYGYTF
TRBV7-2	TRBJ2-3	16	CASSLSLAGGTDTQYF
TRBV12-3/TRBV12-4	TRBJ1-2	12	CASRRGDSGYTF
TRBV2	TRBJ2-2	15	CASTTQGSGTGELFF
TRBV20-1	TRBJ1-1	13	CSAKGRANTEAFF
TRBV6-5	TRBJ1-1	15	CASSSAGAGGGEAFF
TRBV3-1	TRBJ2-1	17	CASSQDPGTSANNEQFF
TRBV29-1	TRBJ2-5	14	CSVAAQGDGGTQYF
TRBV9	TRBJ2-3	16	CASSVALGGSTDTQYF
TRBV19	TRBJ1-6	15	CASSIGTWGYSPLHF
TRBV5-1	TRBJ2-3	15	CASSPGTEVGDTQYF
TRBV24-1	TRBJ2-5	15	CASSPSGEPQETQYF
TRBV7-3	TRBJ1-1	13	CASSQTPGQKAFF
TRBV15	TRBJ2-6	16	CATSRAGAGGANVLTF
TRBV6-5	TRBJ1-1	15	CASSSQGQGWTEAFF
TRBV2	TRBJ1-1	14	CASSDLQGGTEAFF
TRBV19	TRBJ1-5	15	CASSIMRGPNQPQHF
TRBV27	TRBJ1-1	15	CASSFSGRTDTEAFF
TRBV2	TRBJ2-7	15	CASSSSGGASYEQYF
TRBV11-2	TRBJ1-2	13	CASSAGNGYGYTF
TRBV3-1	TRBJ1-2	13	CASSQPGLYGYTF
TRBV7-7	TRBJ2-7	14	CASSVGQGTYEQYF
TRBV6-2/TRBV6-3	TRBJ1-3	14	CASSSVDSGNTIYF
TRBV7-3	TRBJ2-1	13	CASSLRGVNEQFF
TRBV11-2	TRBJ2-1	16	CASSLVVTRGQGDQFF
TRBV6-1	TRBJ2-1	11	CASDRGNEQFF
TRBV11-3	TRBJ2-7	13	CASSRGLRDEQYF
TRBV29-1	TRBJ1-2	13	CSVQGQPNYGYTF
TRBV29-1	TRBJ1-2	12	CSVAAGISGYTF
TRBV7-2	TRBJ1-1	14	CASSMTTGNTEAFF
TRBV7-3	TRBJ1-6	15	CASSLARDGNSPLHF
TRBV20-1	TRBJ1-2	14	CSAIDQGRTYGYTF
TRBV7-3	TRBJ2-1	12	CASSGTGGEQFF
TRBV27	TRBJ2-7	15	CASSLLLDGGGEQYF
TRBV19	TRBJ1-1	14	CASSRSAAGTEAFF
TRBV27	TRBJ1-1	14	CASSSLVHSNGAFF
TRBV7-9	TRBJ2-4	17	CASSLRTGDGGKNIQYF
TRBV15	TRBJ1-1	13	CATTRGMNTEAFF
TRBV2	TRBJ1-1	13	CASSERGNTEAFF
TRBV19	TRBJ2-7	14	CASSMGDRYYEQYF